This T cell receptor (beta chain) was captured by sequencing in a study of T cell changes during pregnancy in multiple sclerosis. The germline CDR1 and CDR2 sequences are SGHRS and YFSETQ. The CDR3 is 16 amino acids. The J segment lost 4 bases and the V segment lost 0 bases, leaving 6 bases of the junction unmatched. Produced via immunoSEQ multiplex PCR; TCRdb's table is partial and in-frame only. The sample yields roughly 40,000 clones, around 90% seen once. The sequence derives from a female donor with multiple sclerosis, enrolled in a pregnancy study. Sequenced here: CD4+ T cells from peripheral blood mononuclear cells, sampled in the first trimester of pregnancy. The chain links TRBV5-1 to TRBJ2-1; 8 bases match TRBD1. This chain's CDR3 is CASSLDRQGLYNEQFF. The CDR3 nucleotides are TGCGCCAGCAGCTTGGATCGACAGGGGCTTTACAATGAGCAGTTCTTC.